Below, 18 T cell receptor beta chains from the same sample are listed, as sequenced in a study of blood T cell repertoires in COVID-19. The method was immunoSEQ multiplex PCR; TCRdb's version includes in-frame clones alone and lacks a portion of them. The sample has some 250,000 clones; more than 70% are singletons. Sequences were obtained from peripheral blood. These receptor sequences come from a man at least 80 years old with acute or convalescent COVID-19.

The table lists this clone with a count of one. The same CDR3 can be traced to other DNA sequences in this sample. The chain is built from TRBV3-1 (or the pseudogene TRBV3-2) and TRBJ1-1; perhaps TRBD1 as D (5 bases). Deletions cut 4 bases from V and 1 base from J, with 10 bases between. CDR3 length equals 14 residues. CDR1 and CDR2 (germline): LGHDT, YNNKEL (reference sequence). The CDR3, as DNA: TGTGCCAGCAGCCCTTATACAGGGAACACTGAAGCTTTCTTT. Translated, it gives CASSPYTGNTEAFF.

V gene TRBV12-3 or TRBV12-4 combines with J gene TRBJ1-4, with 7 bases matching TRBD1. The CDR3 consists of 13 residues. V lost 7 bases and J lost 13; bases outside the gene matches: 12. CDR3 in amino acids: CASKQGPGHALFF. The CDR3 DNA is TGTGCCAGCAAACAGGGGCCCGGTCATGCACTGTTTTTT.

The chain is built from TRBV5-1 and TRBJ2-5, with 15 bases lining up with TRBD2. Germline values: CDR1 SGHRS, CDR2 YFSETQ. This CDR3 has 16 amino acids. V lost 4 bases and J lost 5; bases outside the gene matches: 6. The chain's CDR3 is CASSLRTSGRAETQYF. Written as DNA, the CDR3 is TGCGCCAGCAGCCTAAGGACTAGCGGGAGGGCCGAGACCCAGTACTTC.

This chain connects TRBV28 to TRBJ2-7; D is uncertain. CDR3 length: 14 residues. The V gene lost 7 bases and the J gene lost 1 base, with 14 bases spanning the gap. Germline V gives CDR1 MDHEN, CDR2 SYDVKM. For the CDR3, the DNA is TGTGCCAGCAATCCCCCCCGGTGGTCCTACGAGCAGTACTTC. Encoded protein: CASNPPRWSYEQYF.

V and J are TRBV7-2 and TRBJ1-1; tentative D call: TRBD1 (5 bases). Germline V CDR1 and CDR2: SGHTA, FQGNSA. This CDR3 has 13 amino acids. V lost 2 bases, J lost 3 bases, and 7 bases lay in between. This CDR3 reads CASSLTRDTEAFF. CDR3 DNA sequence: TGTGCCAGCAGCTTAACCAGGGACACTGAAGCTTTCTTT.

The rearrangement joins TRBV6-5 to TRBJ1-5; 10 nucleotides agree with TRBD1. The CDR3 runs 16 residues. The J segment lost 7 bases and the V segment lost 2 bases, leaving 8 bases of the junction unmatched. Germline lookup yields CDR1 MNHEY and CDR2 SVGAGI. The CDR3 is CASSYVGTGVSQPQHF. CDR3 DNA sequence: TGTGCCAGCAGTTACGTTGGGACAGGGGTTAGCCAGCCCCAGCATTTT.

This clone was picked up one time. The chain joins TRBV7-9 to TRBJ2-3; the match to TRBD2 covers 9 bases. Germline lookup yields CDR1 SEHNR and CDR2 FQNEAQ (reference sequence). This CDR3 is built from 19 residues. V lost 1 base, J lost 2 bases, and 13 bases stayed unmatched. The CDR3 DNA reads TGTGCCAGCAGCTTAGAGAGGAAGTCCGGGACTAGCAACACAGATACGCAGTATTTT. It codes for CASSLERKSGTSNTDTQYF.

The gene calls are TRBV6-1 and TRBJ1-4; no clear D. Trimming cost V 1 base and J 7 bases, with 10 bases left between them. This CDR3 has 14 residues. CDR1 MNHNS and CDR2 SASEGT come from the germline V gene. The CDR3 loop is CASSEVGGPEKLFF. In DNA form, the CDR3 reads TGTGCCAGCAGTGAAGTTGGAGGACCTGAAAAACTGTTTTTT.

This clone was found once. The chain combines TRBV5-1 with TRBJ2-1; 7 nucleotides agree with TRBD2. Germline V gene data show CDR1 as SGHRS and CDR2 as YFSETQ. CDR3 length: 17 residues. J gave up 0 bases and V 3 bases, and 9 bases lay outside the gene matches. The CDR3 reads CASSSPSGGSSYNEQFF. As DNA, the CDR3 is TGCGCCAGCAGCTCACCCTCGGGGGGAAGCTCCTACAATGAGCAGTTCTTC.

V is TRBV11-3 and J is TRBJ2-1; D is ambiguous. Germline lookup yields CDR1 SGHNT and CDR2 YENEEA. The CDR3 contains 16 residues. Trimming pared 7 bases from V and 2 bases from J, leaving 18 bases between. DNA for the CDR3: TGTGCCAGCACCAACTCTCGGCGGTCCGCCTACAATGAGCAGTTCTTC. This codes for CASTNSRRSAYNEQFF.

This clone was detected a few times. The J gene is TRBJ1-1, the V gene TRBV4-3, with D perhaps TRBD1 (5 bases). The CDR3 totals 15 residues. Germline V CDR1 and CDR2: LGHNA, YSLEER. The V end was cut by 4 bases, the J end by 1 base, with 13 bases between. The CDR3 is CASSPGLGPNTEAFF. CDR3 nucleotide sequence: TGCGCCAGCAGCCCCGGGTTGGGGCCGAACACTGAAGCTTTCTTT.

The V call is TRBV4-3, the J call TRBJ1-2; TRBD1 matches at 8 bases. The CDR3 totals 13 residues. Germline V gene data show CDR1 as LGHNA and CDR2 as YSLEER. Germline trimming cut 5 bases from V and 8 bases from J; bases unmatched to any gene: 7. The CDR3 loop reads CASSRQTGDGYTF. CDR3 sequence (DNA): TGCGCCAGCAGCAGACAGACAGGGGACGGCTACACCTTC.

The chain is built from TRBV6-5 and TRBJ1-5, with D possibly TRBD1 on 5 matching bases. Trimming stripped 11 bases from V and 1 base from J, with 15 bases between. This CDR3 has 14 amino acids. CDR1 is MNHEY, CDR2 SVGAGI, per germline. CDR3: CAACLGGSNQPQHF. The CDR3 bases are TGTGCCGCCTGCTTGGGGGGGAGCAATCAGCCCCAGCATTTT.

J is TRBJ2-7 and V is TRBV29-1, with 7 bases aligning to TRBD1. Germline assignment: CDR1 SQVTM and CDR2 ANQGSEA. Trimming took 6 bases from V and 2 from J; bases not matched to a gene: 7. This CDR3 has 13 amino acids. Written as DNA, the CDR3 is TGCAGCGTAAACCGGGACAGTACCTACGAGCAGTACTTC. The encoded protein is CSVNRDSTYEQYF.

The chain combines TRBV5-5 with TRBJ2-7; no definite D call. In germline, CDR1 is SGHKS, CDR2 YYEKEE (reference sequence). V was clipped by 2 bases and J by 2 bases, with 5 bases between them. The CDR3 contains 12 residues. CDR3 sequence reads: CASSLRAYEQYF. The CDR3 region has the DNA TGTGCCAGCAGCTTAAGAGCCTACGAGCAGTACTTC. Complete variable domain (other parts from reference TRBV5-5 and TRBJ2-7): DAGVTQSPTHLIKTRGQQVTLRCSPISGHKSVSWYQQVLGQGPQFIFQYYEKEERGRGNFPDRFSARQFPNYSSELNVNALLLGDSALYLCASSLRAYEQYFGPGTRLTVT.

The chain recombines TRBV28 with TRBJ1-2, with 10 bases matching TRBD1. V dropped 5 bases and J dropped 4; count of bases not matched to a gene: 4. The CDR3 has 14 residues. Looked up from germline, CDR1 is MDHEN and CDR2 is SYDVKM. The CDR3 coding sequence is TGTGCCAGCAGTGGGACAGGGGTTCCCTATGGCTACACCTTC. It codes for CASSGTGVPYGYTF.

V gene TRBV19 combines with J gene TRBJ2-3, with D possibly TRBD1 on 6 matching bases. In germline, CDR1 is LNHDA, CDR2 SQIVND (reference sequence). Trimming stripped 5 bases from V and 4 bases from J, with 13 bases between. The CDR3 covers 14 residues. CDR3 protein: CASSAGVASDTQYF. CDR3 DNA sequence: TGTGCCAGTAGTGCAGGGGTGGCCTCAGATACGCAGTATTTT.

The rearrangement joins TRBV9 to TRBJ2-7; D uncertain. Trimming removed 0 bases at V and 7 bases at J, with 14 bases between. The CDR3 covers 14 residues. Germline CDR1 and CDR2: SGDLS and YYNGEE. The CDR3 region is CASSVAVAGSEQYF. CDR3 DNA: TGTGCCAGCAGCGTAGCTGTCGCCGGTAGTGAGCAGTACTTC.